These 24 T cell receptor beta chains were all obtained from the same sample, sequenced in a study of breast tumors, draining lymph nodes, adjacent tissues. Using its own MiXCR run on the multiplex PCR reads, TCRdb lists one record per CDR3 protein. The data hold approximately 120,000 distinct CDR3 sequences, with 21% observed a single time. Breast cancer patients provided tissue from their axillary draining lymph nodes. What was sequenced was axillary lymph node tissue. All receptors derive from a female donor with breast cancer. Some clones in this sample may be carry-over from other donors' samples.

This clonotype has a count of ten or more. The V call is TRBV6-5, the J call TRBJ1-2, with D uncertain. CDR3 length equals 14 residues. Germline V gene data show CDR1 as MNHEY and CDR2 as SVGAGI. Trimming stripped 6 bases from V and 5 bases from J, with 16 bases between. The CDR3 DNA is TGTGCCAGCAGCCCCAGCGGGGAAACTTATGGCTACACCTTC. It yields the protein CASSPSGETYGYTF.

The chain carries TRBV6-5 and TRBJ1-3; no definite D call. The germline CDR1 and CDR2 sequences are MNHEY and SVGAGI. This CDR3 spans 15 amino acids. Between the trimmed V and J ends, which lost 2 bases and 0 bases, there was a span of 8 bases. In DNA form, the CDR3 reads TGTGCCAGCAGTTACGGACTATCCTCTGGAAACACCATATATTTT. It translates to CASSYGLSSGNTIYF.

This clonotype was seen at least ten times. The chain links TRBV18 to TRBJ2-7; D not certain. V lost 2 bases and J lost 2, with 4 bases in between. Germline-derived CDR1 and CDR2 are KGHSH and LQKENI. The CDR3 runs 12 residues. CDR3 sequence (DNA): TGTGCCAGCTCACCATCAGCCTACGAGCAGTACTTC. Its protein is CASSPSAYEQYF.

On this clonotype: Possible read error: a much larger clone is one base away. The conserved closing phenylalanine or tryptophan is absent in this CDR3, likely reflecting a read error. The chain combines TRBV18 with TRBJ2-7; weak D call: TRBD2 (6 bases). V was shortened by 3 bases and J by 5 bases, with 14 bases between the two germline ends. CDR1 and CDR2 from the germline V gene are KGHSH and LQKENI. The CDR3 is made up of 14 amino acids. This chain's CDR3 is CASSPRGTLDEQYS. The CDR3 bases are TGTGCCAGCTCACCTCGCGGGACCCTTGACGAGCAGTACTCC.

This clonotype was recorded many times. CDR3 sequence reads: CASYGQGGTDTQYF. CDR3 sequence (DNA): TGTGCCAGCTATGGTCAGGGGGGCACAGATACGCAGTATTTT. The genes are TRBV6-6 and TRBJ2-3; 7 nucleotides line up with TRBD1. With V trimmed by 8 bases and J by 1 base, 6 bases remained unmatched. From germline, CDR1 is MNHNY and CDR2 SVGAGI (reference sequence). The CDR3 loop spans 14 amino acids.

This clonotype was detected ten times or more. The chain links TRBV15 to TRBJ2-7; 9 bases are a match to TRBD2. Germline V gene data show CDR1 as LNHNV and CDR2 as YYDKDF (reference sequence). With V trimmed by 5 bases and J by 0 bases, 8 bases remained unmatched. The CDR3 sequence is 16 residues long. The CDR3 DNA reads as TGTGCCACCAGCGTTGGACTAGCGAGGAGCTCCTACGAGCAGTACTTC. Its translation is CATSVGLARSSYEQYF.

Ten or more counts support this clonotype. V and J are TRBV10-3 and TRBJ2-3, with TRBD1 identical over 10 bases. V lost 3 bases, J lost 1 base, and 4 bases stayed unmatched. Per germline, CDR1 ENHRY and CDR2 SYGVKD. This CDR3 region has 16 residues. The DNA for the CDR3 is TGTGCCATCAGTGATCCGGGACAGGGGCGCACAGATACGCAGTATTTT. Translating it yields CAISDPGQGRTDTQYF.

This clonotype appeared many times. The chain couples TRBV27 to TRBJ2-3; 7 nucleotides align to TRBD1. This CDR3 has 15 amino acids. CDR1 MNHEY and CDR2 SMNVEV come from the germline V gene (reference sequence). V gave up 5 bases and J gave up 3 bases; unmatched junction bases: 8. CDR3 sequence: CASSPWDRATDTQYF. CDR3 nucleotides: TGTGCCAGCAGTCCATGGGACAGAGCTACAGATACGCAGTATTTT.

V gene TRBV2 combines with J gene TRBJ2-5; no firm D call. The CDR3 loop spans 10 amino acids. The germline V and J ends were trimmed by 3 bases and 9 bases, with 5 bases remaining between them. Germline values: CDR1 SNHLY, CDR2 FYNNEI. The CDR3 sequence is CASSDEAQYF. The CDR3 DNA follows: TGTGCCAGCAGTGACGAGGCCCAGTACTTC.

In its sample, this clonotype was seen many times. The rearrangement joins TRBV6-1 to TRBJ2-1; 9 nucleotides align to TRBD2. J was trimmed by 3 bases and V by 8 bases; bases with no gene match: 8. The germline V gene has CDR1 MNHNS and CDR2 SASEGT. The CDR3 consists of 15 residues. CDR3 coding DNA: TGTGCCAGCCCCCGGGGGACTAGCCTCTACAATGAGCAGTTCTTC. Amino acids: CASPRGTSLYNEQFF.

This clonotype was detected many times. V usage is TRBV14 and J usage is TRBJ2-7; 10 bases are shared with TRBD1. Germline V lookup: CDR1 SGHDN, CDR2 FVKESK. The CDR3 runs 16 residues. The J segment lost 6 bases and the V segment lost 4 bases, leaving 12 bases of the junction unmatched. The CDR3 sequence is CASSPWTGGNRREQYF. The CDR3, as DNA: TGTGCCAGCAGCCCGTGGACAGGGGGGAATAGGCGCGAGCAGTACTTC.

The chain links TRBV6-6 to TRBJ1-1, with D maybe TRBD1 (5 bases). V lost 0 bases and J lost 1, with 6 bases in between. Germline CDR1 reads MNHNY; CDR2 reads SVGAGI (reference sequence). The CDR3 is 14 residues long. CDR3 loop: CASSYSRGNTEAFF. CDR3 nucleotide sequence: TGTGCCAGCAGTTACTCGAGGGGGAACACTGAAGCTTTCTTT.

The rearrangement links TRBV28 to TRBJ1-4; 8 bases line up with TRBD1. The ends lost 6 bases at V and 7 bases at J; junction bases unmatched: 10. This CDR3 spans 15 amino acids. Germline V gene lookup returns CDR1 MDHEN and CDR2 SYDVKM. CDR3 DNA: TGTGCCAGCAGGAGCTCGTGGACAGGGTTTGAAAAACTGTTTTTT. Amino acid sequence: CASRSSWTGFEKLFF.

This clonotype has at least ten counts. The rearrangement uses TRBV12-3 or TRBV12-4 and TRBJ2-7; D is perhaps TRBD1 (5 bases). The V end was cut by 1 base, the J end by 0 bases, with 13 bases between. The CDR3 is 16 amino acids. The CDR3 DNA reads as TGTGCCAGCAGTTTAGGTACAGGAAGGAGCTCCTACGAGCAGTACTTC. It codes for CASSLGTGRSSYEQYF.

Concerning this clonotype itself: This clone may be a read error of a much larger clone one base away. V usage is TRBV18 and J usage is TRBJ2-7; 9 positions match TRBD2. This CDR3 has 15 residues. V lost 1 base and J lost 9; bases outside the gene matches: 10. CDR1 is KGHSH, CDR2 LQKENI, per germline. The CDR3: CASSPRASGATGQYF. For the CDR3, the DNA is TGTGCCAGCTCACCACGGGCTAGCGGGGCCACGGGGCAGTACTTC.

This clonotype was recorded many times. This chain links TRBV27 with TRBJ2-7; TRBD2 aligns across 15 bases. V was clipped by 5 bases and J by 4 bases; unmatched bases: 6. Germline loops: CDR1 MNHEY, CDR2 SMNVEV (reference sequence). This CDR3 contains 16 residues. The CDR3 nucleotides are TGTGCCAGCAGTCTCCTCGGACTAGCGGGAGGGTACGAGCAGTACTTC. It yields the protein CASSLLGLAGGYEQYF.

This clonotype came up many times. The J gene is TRBJ2-7, the V gene TRBV2; D ambiguous. Germline V gene lookup returns CDR1 SNHLY and CDR2 FYNNEI. The CDR3 contains 14 residues. V was cut by 7 bases and J by 0 bases, with 13 bases left in between. The CDR3 DNA reads TGTGCCAGCATTGAGACACCCGACTCCTACGAGCAGTACTTC. This sequence encodes CASIETPDSYEQYF.

Ten or more counts support this clonotype. V gene TRBV2 combines with J gene TRBJ2-1; 13 positions agree with TRBD2. V shed 6 bases and J 0 bases; nucleotides not matched to a gene: 11. This CDR3 is 19 amino acids long. Germline assignment: CDR1 SNHLY and CDR2 FYNNEI. The CDR3 DNA sequence: TGTGCCAGCAGGGGGGGACTAGCGGGAAGAACCAGCTCCTACAATGAGCAGTTCTTC. Amino acid sequence: CASRGGLAGRTSSYNEQFF.

This clonotype was counted at least ten times. This rearrangement joins TRBV30 to TRBJ2-7; D not certain. V lost 6 bases and J lost 2, with 11 bases in between. Germline V gives CDR1 GTSNPN, CDR2 SVGIG (reference sequence). CDR3 length: 12 amino acids. The CDR3, as DNA: TGTGCCTGTCAGGACGGACCCTACGAGCAGTACTTC. Translation: CACQDGPYEQYF. The full variable domain, with the rest looked up from reference TRBV30 and TRBJ2-7, is SQTIHQWPATLVQPVGSPLSLECTVEGTSNPNLYWYRQAAGRGLQLLFYSVGIGQISSEVPQNLSASRPQDRQFILSSKKLLLSDSGFYLCACQDGPYEQYFGPGTRLTVT.

This clonotype has more than one count but fewer than ten. The chain carries TRBV18 and TRBJ2-2; the D gene is possibly TRBD1 (6 bases). The CDR3 is 15 residues long. Trimming shortened V by 5 bases and J by 0 bases, and 10 bases separated the two germline ends. CDR1 is KGHSH and CDR2 is LQKENI in the germline V gene. This chain's CDR3 is CASSSGDANTGELFF. The CDR3 DNA follows: TGTGCCAGCTCATCAGGGGACGCGAACACCGGGGAGCTGTTTTTT.

This clonotype has a handful of counts. This clone may be a read error of a much larger clone one base away. No conserved phenylalanine or tryptophan is present at the end of the CDR3, so a read error is the likely explanation. V is TRBV5-1 and J is TRBJ1-2; 7 nucleotides line up with TRBD1. V lost 5 bases and J lost 4; bases outside the gene matches: 8. The CDR3 loop spans 14 amino acids. Germline CDR1 is SGHRS and CDR2 is YFSETQ. CDR3 protein: CASSRDRDSYGYTL. The DNA for the CDR3 is TGCGCCAGCAGTAGGGACCGGGACAGCTATGGCTACACCCTC.

This clonotype was counted at least ten times. The chain couples TRBV20-1 to TRBJ2-1; possible D gene TRBD2, 5 bases. Germline V CDR1 and CDR2: DFQATT, SNEGSKA (reference sequence). The CDR3 runs to 14 residues. Trimming removed 5 bases from V and 5 bases from J, with 16 bases in between. The CDR3 coding sequence is TGCAGTGCTCGAAGGGAGCTTGGTAACAATGAGCAGTTCTTC. Protein: CSARRELGNNEQFF.

This clonotype occurred many times. Compared with germline, one end of the junction differs, possibly owing to a read error. The rearrangement uses TRBV7-7 and TRBJ1-3; possibly TRBD1 for D (5 bases). Germline-derived CDR1 and CDR2 are SSHAT and FNYEAQ (reference sequence). The CDR3 is 18 residues long. The CDR3, as DNA: TGTGCTAGCAGCTTAGAAGGGCCAGGGCCAAGATCTGGAAACACCATATATTTT. Residues: CASSLEGPGPRSGNTIYF.

This clonotype was counted ten times or more. This chain joins TRBV12-3 or TRBV12-4 and TRBJ2-5; TRBD1 matches 7 bases. J was trimmed by 2 bases and V by 3 bases; bases with no gene match: 3. The CDR3 consists of 14 residues. The CDR3 here is CASSFGRGQETQYF. CDR3 DNA: TGTGCCAGCAGTTTTGGCAGGGGGCAAGAGACCCAGTACTTC.